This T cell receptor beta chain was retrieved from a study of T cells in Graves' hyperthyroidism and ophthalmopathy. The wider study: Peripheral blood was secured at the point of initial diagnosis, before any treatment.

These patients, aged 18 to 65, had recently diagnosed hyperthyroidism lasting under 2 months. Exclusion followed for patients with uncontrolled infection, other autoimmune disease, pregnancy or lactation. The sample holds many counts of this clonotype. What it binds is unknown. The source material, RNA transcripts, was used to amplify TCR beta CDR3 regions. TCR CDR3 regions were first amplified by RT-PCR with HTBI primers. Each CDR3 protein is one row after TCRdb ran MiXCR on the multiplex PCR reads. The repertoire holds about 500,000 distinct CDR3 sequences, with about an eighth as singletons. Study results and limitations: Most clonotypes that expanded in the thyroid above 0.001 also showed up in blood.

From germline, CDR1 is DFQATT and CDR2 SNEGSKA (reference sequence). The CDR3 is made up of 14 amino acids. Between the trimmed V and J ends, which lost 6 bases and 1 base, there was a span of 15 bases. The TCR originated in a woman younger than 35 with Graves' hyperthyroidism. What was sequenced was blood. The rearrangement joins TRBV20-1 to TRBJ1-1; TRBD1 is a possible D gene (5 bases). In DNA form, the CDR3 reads TGCAGTGCCTCGGCGACAGATTCGAACACTGAAGCTTTCTTT. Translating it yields CSASATDSNTEAFF.